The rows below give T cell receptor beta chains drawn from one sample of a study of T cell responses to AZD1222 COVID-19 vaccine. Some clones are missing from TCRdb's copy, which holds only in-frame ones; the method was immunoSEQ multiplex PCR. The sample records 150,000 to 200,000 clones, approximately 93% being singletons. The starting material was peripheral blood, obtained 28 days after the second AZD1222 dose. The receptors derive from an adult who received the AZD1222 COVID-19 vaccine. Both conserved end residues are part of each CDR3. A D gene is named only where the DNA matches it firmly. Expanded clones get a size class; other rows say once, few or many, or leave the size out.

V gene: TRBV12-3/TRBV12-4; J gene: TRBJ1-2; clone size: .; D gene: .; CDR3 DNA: TGTGCCAGCAGTTCCGGGCCAGAAGGCTACACCTTC; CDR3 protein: CASSSGPEGYTF
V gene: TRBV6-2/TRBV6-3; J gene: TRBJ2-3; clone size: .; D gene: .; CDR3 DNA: TGTGCCAGCAGTCCGAACAGGGGGGGAGATACGCAGTATTTT; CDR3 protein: CASSPNRGGDTQYF
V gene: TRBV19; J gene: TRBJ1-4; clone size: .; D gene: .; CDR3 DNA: TGTGCCAGTAGTGCCCAGAACATGTATCCGGAAAAACTGTTTTTT; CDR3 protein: CASSAQNMYPEKLFF
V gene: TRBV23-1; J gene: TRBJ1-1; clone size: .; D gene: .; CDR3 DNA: TGCGCCAGCAGTCCACAGCAGGGGTTGGGTGAAGCTTTCTTT; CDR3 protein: CASSPQQGLGEAFF
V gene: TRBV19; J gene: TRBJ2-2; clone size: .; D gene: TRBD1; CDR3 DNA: TGTGCCAGTAGTAGGCTGATGGGACAGGGATGGACCGGGGAGCTGTTTTTT; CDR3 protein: CASSRLMGQGWTGELFF
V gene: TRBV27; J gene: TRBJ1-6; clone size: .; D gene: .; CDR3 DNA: TGTGCCAGCAGTTTATTCACAGGCAGTTCGTATTCACCCCTCCACTTT; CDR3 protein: CASSLFTGSSYSPLHF
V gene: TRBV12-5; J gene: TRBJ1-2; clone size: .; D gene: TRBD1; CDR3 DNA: TGTGCTAGTGGTTTGGTACTAGGACAGGACCTCTCCGGCTACACCTTC; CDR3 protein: CASGLVLGQDLSGYTF
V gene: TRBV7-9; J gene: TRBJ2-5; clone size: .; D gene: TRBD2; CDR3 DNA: TGTGCCAGCAGCTTACGAGCTAGCGGGGGCCGGTACCAAGAGACCCAGTACTTC; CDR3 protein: CASSLRASGGRYQETQYF
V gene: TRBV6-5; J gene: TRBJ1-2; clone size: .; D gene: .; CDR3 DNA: TGTGCCAGCAGCCCGACCGTTAACTATGGCTACACCTTC; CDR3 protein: CASSPTVNYGYTF
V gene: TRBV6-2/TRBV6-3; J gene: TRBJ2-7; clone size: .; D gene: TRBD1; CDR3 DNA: TGTGCCAGCAGTTACGGGGGGACAGGGACCTACGAGCAGTACTTC; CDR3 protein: CASSYGGTGTYEQYF
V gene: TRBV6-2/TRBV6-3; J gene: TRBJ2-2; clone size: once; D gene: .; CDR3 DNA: TGTGCCAGCAGTTACTTCAAGGTTAGCGGGGAGCTGTTTTTT; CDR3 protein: CASSYFKVSGELFF
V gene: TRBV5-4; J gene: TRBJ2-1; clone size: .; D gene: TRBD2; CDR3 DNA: TGTGCCAGCAGCGCCGGTAGCGGGGGGTACAATGAGCAGTTCTTC; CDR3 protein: CASSAGSGGYNEQFF
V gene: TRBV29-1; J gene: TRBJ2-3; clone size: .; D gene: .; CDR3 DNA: TGCAGCGCTATCCCTTCCTCGACAGACCCAGATACGCAGTATTTT; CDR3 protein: CSAIPSSTDPDTQYF
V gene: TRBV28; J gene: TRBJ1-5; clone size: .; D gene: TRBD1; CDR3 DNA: TGTGCCAGCACCCCCGGGACAGGGGAGTCATTTAGCAATCAGCCCCAGCATTTT; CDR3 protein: CASTPGTGESFSNQPQHF
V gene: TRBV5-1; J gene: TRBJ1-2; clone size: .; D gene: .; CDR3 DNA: TGCGCCAGCAGCTTGAGGGGAGATGGCTACACCTTC; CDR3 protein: CASSLRGDGYTF
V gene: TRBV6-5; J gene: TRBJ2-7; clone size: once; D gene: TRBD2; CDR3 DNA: TGTGCCAGCAGTCCACCGGGACTAGCATACGAGCAGTACTTC; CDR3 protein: CASSPPGLAYEQYF
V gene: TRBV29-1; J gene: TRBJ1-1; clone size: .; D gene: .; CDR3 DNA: TGCAGCGTGGGGGACGACTCGAACACTGAAGCTTTCTTT; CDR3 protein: CSVGDDSNTEAFF
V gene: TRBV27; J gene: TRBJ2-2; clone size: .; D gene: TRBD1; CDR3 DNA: TGTGCCAGCAGTTCTTGGGACAGGGTGAACACCGGGGAGCTGTTTTTT; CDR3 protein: CASSSWDRVNTGELFF
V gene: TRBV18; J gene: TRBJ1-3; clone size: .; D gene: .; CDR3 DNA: TGTGCCAGCTCGGAAGGAAACACCATATATTTT; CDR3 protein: CASSEGNTIYF
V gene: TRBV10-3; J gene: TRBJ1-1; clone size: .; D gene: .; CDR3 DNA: TGTGCCATCGGGACCTCGGGAGCTTTCTTT; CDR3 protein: CAIGTSGAFF
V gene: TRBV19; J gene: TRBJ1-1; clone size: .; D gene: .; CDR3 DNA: TGTGCCAGTAGTATGGTAAACACTGAAGCTTTCTTT; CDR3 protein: CASSMVNTEAFF
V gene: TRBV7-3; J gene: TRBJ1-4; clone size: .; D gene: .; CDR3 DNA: TGTGCCAGCAGCTTAGTGGGGGGCAGTGAAAAACTGTTTTTT; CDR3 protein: CASSLVGGSEKLFF
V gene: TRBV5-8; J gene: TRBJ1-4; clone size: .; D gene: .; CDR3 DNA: TGTGCCAGCAGCCCCGGACAGCGCACAACTAATGAAAAACTGTTTTTT; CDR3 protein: CASSPGQRTTNEKLFF
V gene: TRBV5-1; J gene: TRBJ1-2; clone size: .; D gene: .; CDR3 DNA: TGCGCCAGCAGCGAGAGCCGACAGGCGACTAACTATGGCTACACCTTC; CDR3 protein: CASSESRQATNYGYTF
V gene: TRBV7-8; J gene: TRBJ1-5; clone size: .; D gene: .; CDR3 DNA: TGTGCCAGCAGCTTAGATCGGGGGTCGCCCAATCAGCCCCAGCATTTT; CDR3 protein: CASSLDRGSPNQPQHF